This TCR beta chain was observed in a study of CD8+ T cells in alopecia areata. Germline V gene data show CDR1 as SGHAT and CDR2 as FQNNGV. The ends lost 4 bases at V and 0 bases at J; junction bases unmatched: 11. This CDR3 comprises 17 residues. TCR sequencing used cDNA made by reverse transcription of extracted RNA. Here immunoSEQ multiplex PCR was the method, and the copy in TCRdb shows in-frame clones only, minus some. Of 220,000 or so clones listed, approximately 52% are singletons. The sequence was collected from a human donor with alopecia areata. The sample consisted of CD4+ T cells sorted from blood, taken at week 0. The V and J genes are TRBV11-2 and TRBJ1-1, with TRBD1 matching over 7 bases. CDR3 DNA: TGTGCCAGCAGCTCTAACCGTCGGGGGACAGTGAACACTGAAGCTTTCTTT. Translated, it gives CASSSNRRGTVNTEAFF.